This T cell receptor (beta chain) was sequenced for a study of OX40 agonist ivuxolimab in advanced cancers. In the study overall: Patients treated during dose escalation were battling hepatocellular carcinoma, melanoma, renal cell or head and neck cancer. Study results and limitations: Both CD4+ and CD8+ T cell populations in blood had undergone clonal expansion by week 6 at 0.1 to 3.0 mg/kg.

On this clone: Its antigen is currently unknown.

This table comes from immunoSEQ multiplex PCR, and its TCRdb copy is limited to in-frame clones, with some not included. The table includes roughly 60,000 clones, about 89% detected once. This CDR3 spans 13 amino acids. The sequencing used CD4+ or CD8+ T cells sorted from blood, collected in a trial of the OX40 agonist ivuxolimab. V and J are TRBV21-1 and TRBJ2-7. TRBV21-1 counts as a pseudogene. The receptor was isolated from an adult with an advanced solid tumor such as melanoma, head and neck, liver or kidney cancer. The CDR3 loop is CASSKAEGEWQYF. CDR3 coding DNA: TGTGCCAGCAGCAAAGCCGAAGGGGAGTGGCAGTACTTC.